These T cell receptor beta chains were read from a single sample in a study of vaccination and CD4 T cells after COVID-19. The antigens for these receptors are not known. TCRdb re-analysed the PCR reads in MiXCR, keeping a single row per CDR3 protein. The sample has about 20,000 distinct CDR3 sequences; roughly 40% are singletons. Sequenced here: CD4+ T cells from blood, cultured in vitro, sampled after SARS-CoV-2 vaccination. These TCRs come from a human donor who had recovered from COVID-19. Both conserved end residues are part of each CDR3. The D gene is left open where the match is weak. Size is omitted from some rows. Given values are once, few, many or a class for expanded clones.

j_call	v_call	clone_size	d_call	cdr3_length	cdr3_aa	cdr3_nt
TRBJ2-1	TRBV15	NA	NA	16	CATSRDTLRRANEQFF	TGTGCCACCAGCAGAGATACTCTGAGAAGGGCCAATGAGCAGTTCTTC
TRBJ2-7	TRBV14	NA	NA	15	CASSQETGSAYEQYF	TGTGCCAGCAGCCAAGAGACAGGTTCGGCCTACGAGCAGTACTTC
TRBJ1-6	TRBV6-1	few	NA	15	CASSNSLPTNSPLHF	TGTGCCAGCAGTAACAGTCTACCAACTAATTCACCCCTCCACTTT
TRBJ1-1	TRBV28	NA	NA	12	CASSLPWTEAFF	TGTGCCAGCAGTTTACCTTGGACTGAAGCTTTCTTT
TRBJ1-1	TRBV7-9	few	NA	14	CASSLETGTYEAFF	TGTGCCAGCAGCTTAGAAACAGGGACCTATGAAGCTTTCTTT
TRBJ1-1	TRBV7-2	few	NA	15	CASSLATGGISEAFF	TGTGCCAGCAGCTTAGCGACAGGCGGAATCAGTGAAGCTTTCTTT
TRBJ2-7	TRBV7-9	NA	NA	15	CASSFRAGEIYEQYF	TGTGCCAGCAGCTTCCGGGCAGGGGAAATCTACGAGCAGTACTTC
TRBJ2-7	TRBV29-1	few	TRBD2	14	CSAGTSGIEYEQYF	TGCAGCGCCGGGACTAGCGGGATCGAGTACGAGCAGTACTTC
TRBJ1-1	TRBV7-9	medium-sized	NA	14	CASSLASEAAEAFF	TGTGCCAGCAGCTTAGCGTCCGAGGCAGCTGAAGCTTTCTTT
TRBJ1-3	TRBV19	few	NA	14	CASSWGGSGNTIYF	TGTGCCAGTAGCTGGGGGGGTTCTGGAAACACCATATATTTT
TRBJ1-1	TRBV6-5	NA	TRBD1	16	CASSSTQGRVNTEAFF	TGTGCCAGCAGTTCAACACAGGGGAGGGTGAACACTGAAGCTTTCTTT
TRBJ2-1	TRBV20-1	NA	NA	16	CSARNPAGLSYNEQFF	TGCAGTGCTAGAAACCCCGCGGGGCTCTCCTACAATGAGCAGTTCTTC
TRBJ2-2	TRBV7-8	NA	TRBD2	16	CASSLAGGRFTGELFF	TGTGCCAGCAGCTTAGCGGGCGGGAGGTTTACCGGGGAGCTGTTTTTT
TRBJ1-1	TRBV20-1	once	TRBD1	13	CSARRDRSPEAFF	TGCAGTGCTAGAAGGGACAGGAGCCCTGAAGCTTTCTTT
TRBJ2-5	TRBV6-1	few	TRBD2	15	CASNQLAGGQETQYF	TGTGCCAGCAACCAACTAGCGGGGGGCCAAGAGACCCAGTACTTC
TRBJ1-1	TRBV30	NA	TRBD1	14	CAWSVRQGDTEAFF	TGTGCCTGGAGTGTACGACAGGGGGATACTGAAGCTTTCTTT
TRBJ1-6	TRBV12-3/TRBV12-4	NA	TRBD1	16	CASGTPQGLYNSPLHF	TGTGCCAGCGGCACGCCACAGGGGCTCTATAATTCACCCCTCCACTTT
TRBJ1-3	TRBV6-5	NA	NA	14	CASSYSGSGNTIYF	TGTGCCAGCAGTTACTCGGGCTCTGGAAACACCATATATTTT
TRBJ1-6	TRBV20-1	few	NA	13	CSAVPGPNSPLHF	TGCAGTGCGGTACCGGGGCCCAATTCACCCCTCCACTTT
TRBJ1-5	TRBV4-3	few	NA	14	CASSPSPEGQPQHF	TGCGCCAGCAGCCCTTCCCCGGAAGGTCAGCCCCAGCATTTT
TRBJ2-1	TRBV6-1	few	TRBD2	12	CASRDSGNEQFF	TGTGCCAGCAGGGATAGCGGGAATGAGCAGTTCTTC